This T cell receptor (beta chain) was sequenced in a study of technical replicates of blood from a handful of donors. Germline CDR1 and CDR2: SGHRS and YFSETQ. The CDR3 loop spans 14 amino acids. The V and J ends lost 0 bases and 2 bases respectively, with 7 bases between them. The data were produced by immunoSEQ multiplex PCR, yet TCRdb's version contains in-frame clones alone and is incomplete. The sample has tens of thousands of clones; about 96% are singletons. The sample was T cells isolated from PBMCs. V usage is TRBV5-1 and J usage is TRBJ2-3; the D is unclear. This sequence was found in a human donor in good health. Written as DNA, the CDR3 is TGCGCCAGCAGCTTGGATCGGGTCACAGATACGCAGTATTTT. Its translation: CASSLDRVTDTQYF.